The sequence of this T cell receptor beta chain was determined in a study of blood T cell repertoires in COVID-19 (dated by TCRdb to 2019 to 2021). For the study in its entirety: The collaborator samples originated in the United States, Italy and Spain and spanned the acute and convalescent phases of COVID-19. The material from the prospective study consisted of cDNA or gDNA derived from T cells, B-cell-depleted T cells, or PBMCs. Subjects who had been exposed to COVID-19, were actively infected with it, or had recovered from it provided the deeply sampled blood TCRbeta repertoires that made up the dataset. The repertoires were released in a freely available public database meant as a resource for research on the immune response to SARS-CoV-2. The samples were drawn from the first 160 participants of the ongoing ImmuneRACE study and from more than 1,000 subjects provided by 6 global collaborators. Sample metadata almost always included a de-identified subject ID, COVID-19 status, age in years and sex. Where available, HLA class I and class II types were taken from metadata supplied by the sample provider and were not determined by assay-based typing. General conclusions and limits of the study: How much clinical and demographic metadata was included differed by source and by participant, and the metadata was provided uncurated.

The CDR3 contains 15 residues, cysteine and phenylalanine counted. The DNA shown is the 45-base CDR3, in frame from base 1. In the germline V gene, CDR1 corresponds to SGHRS and CDR2 to YFSETQ. V is clipped by 0 bases and J by 2 bases, and the sequence between their germline boundaries is 9 bases long. This clone appeared once. No antigen is known for it. Base-call qualities are not available, and no considerably larger clone is one nucleotide away. The collaborating institutions used their own protocols to collect whole blood in K2EDTA tubes. For TCRbeta analysis, collaborators shipped samples in one of three forms: frozen whole blood, isolated PBMCs, or DNA extracted from either of those sample types. TCRbeta CDR3 regions were amplified from genomic DNA by means of the immunoSEQ Assay, a bias-controlled multiplex PCR. In the authors' own workflow: Nucleated cell counts per sample were estimated from amplification of reference gene primers within the assay. Sequence reads were collapsed and filtered to measure the absolute abundance of every unique TCRbeta CDR3 rearrangement. Productive Simpson clonality was computed per sample as the square root of Simpson's diversity index over productive rearrangements. TCRdb carries this immuneACCESS record with in-frame sequences only. Its versions omit some clonotypes, under half of them owing to an unresolved V gene in the studies checked, with the rest unexplained. V and J calls and clone size are copied from that table; D and trimming were computed from the DNA. The table for this sample lists approximately 260,000 clones; roughly 80% of them were counted only once. The ten largest make up approximately 5% of the sample.

This clonotype originated in an elderly woman with active or convalescent COVID-19. What was sequenced was peripheral blood. The chain links TRBV5-1 with TRBJ2-1, with TRBD1 perhaps the D gene, on 5 matching bases. The DNA sequence is given as TGCGCCAGCAGCTTGGAGGCAGGGACCTACAATGAGCAGTTCTTC. Its translation is CASSLEAGTYNEQFF. Extended through the reference TRBV5-1 and TRBJ2-1 proteins, this CDR3 yields the full variable domain: KAGVTQTPRYLIKTRGQQVTLSCSPISGHRSVSWYQQTPGQGLQFLFEYFSETQRNKGNFPGRFSGRQFSNSRSEMNVSTLELGDSALYLCASSLEAGTYNEQFFGPGTRLTVL.